A single sample gave rise to the 5 T cell receptor beta chains below, sequenced in a study of cytomegalovirus exposure and HLA in healthy donors. Primers: 60 Vbeta forward and 13 Jbeta reverse. Profiled with immunoSEQ multiplex PCR; TCRdb holds only in-frame clones, not every one. The table shows over 150,000 clones, with approximately 80% occurring only once. The sequencing sample was made of PBMCs. The receptors were gathered from a woman aged 40-49 years in good health and CMV-seropositive.

This clone was seen a handful of times. The V gene is TRBV6-6, the J gene TRBJ2-7, with 7 bases lining up with TRBD1. CDR1 MNHNY and CDR2 SVGAGI come from the germline V gene (reference sequence). The trim removed 6 bases at V and 1 base at J, leaving 6 bases unmatched. The CDR3 is 14 residues long. The chain's CDR3 is CASRLTTGSYEQYF. As DNA, the CDR3 is TGTGCCAGCAGACTGACGACAGGGTCCTACGAGCAGTACTTC.

The chain recombines TRBV13 with TRBJ2-5, with 14 bases matching TRBD2. The CDR3 is made up of 16 amino acids. Trimming at V came to 3 bases and at J to 2 bases, leaving 2 bases not matched to a gene. Germline-derived CDR1 and CDR2 are PRHDT and FYEKMQ (reference sequence). This CDR3 is CASSFRLAGGQETQYF. CDR3 DNA sequence: TGTGCCAGCAGCTTTCGACTAGCGGGGGGGCAAGAGACCCAGTACTTC.

V is TRBV18 and J is TRBJ2-7, with 7 bases aligning to TRBD2. Per the germline V gene, CDR1 is KGHSH and CDR2 is LQKENI. CDR3 length: 15 residues. After removal of 2 bases from V and 6 bases from J, the junction contained 10 bases not matched to a gene. CDR3 DNA sequence: TGTGCCAGCTCACCAATGAGGGAGGGCCTTAGCGAGCAGTACTTC. This translates into CASSPMREGLSEQYF.

The chain uses TRBV6-4 and TRBJ1-6, with D unresolved. The CDR3 contains 15 residues. Germline V CDR1 and CDR2: MRHNA, SNTAGT. Trimming cost V 6 bases and J 3 bases, with 12 bases left between them. In DNA form, the CDR3 reads TGTGCCAGCAGCCCCATTTACAACTATAATTCACCCCTCCACTTT. This gives the protein CASSPIYNYNSPLHF.

This clone occurred a few times. The CDR3 region is CASSLFGTDTQYF. DNA for the CDR3: TGTGCCAGCAGCTTATTCGGCACAGATACGCAGTATTTT. The chain has TRBV7-9 and TRBJ2-3; no reliable D call. This CDR3 has 13 residues. Trimming stripped 2 bases from V and 1 base from J, with 4 bases between. The germline gives CDR1 SEHNR, CDR2 FQNEAQ (reference sequence). Together with reference TRBV7-9 and TRBJ2-3, the CDR3 gives the full variable domain: DTGVSQNPRHKITKRGQNVTFRCDPISEHNRLYWYRQTLGQGPEFLTYFQNEAQLEKSRLLSDRFSAERPKGSFSTLEIQRTEQGDSAMYLCASSLFGTDTQYFGPGTRLTVL.